What follows is one T cell receptor beta chain and its context. Antigen unknown. The table came from immunoSEQ multiplex PCR; TCRdb's copy has only in-frame clones and leaves some out. The table includes roughly 56,000 clones, roughly 89% detected once. This sample stems from a study of OX40 agonist ivuxolimab in advanced cancers. Blood specimens came from baseline, cycle 4 day 1, and cycle 7 day 1. Study-wide points: Clonal expansion in partial responders at 0.1-3.0 mg/kg ranked among the lowest. Expanded peripheral T cells had an undetermined antigen specificity. In CD8+ T cells, expanded clones were on average more numerous than in CD4+.

This CDR3 is 17 amino acids long. The germline V and J ends were trimmed by 0 bases and 7 bases, with 21 bases remaining between them. Germline values: CDR1 LNHNV, CDR2 YYDKDF (reference sequence). This rearrangement joins TRBV15 to TRBJ1-2; D gene ambiguous. The material sequenced was CD4+ or CD8+ T cells sorted from blood, taken in a trial of the OX40 agonist ivuxolimab. The sequence derives from an adult with an advanced solid tumor such as melanoma, head and neck, liver or kidney cancer. The CDR3 DNA sequence: TGTGCCACCAGCAGAGATCACACAGAAGACGCGTGGATTGGCTACACCTTC. Protein: CATSRDHTEDAWIGYTF.